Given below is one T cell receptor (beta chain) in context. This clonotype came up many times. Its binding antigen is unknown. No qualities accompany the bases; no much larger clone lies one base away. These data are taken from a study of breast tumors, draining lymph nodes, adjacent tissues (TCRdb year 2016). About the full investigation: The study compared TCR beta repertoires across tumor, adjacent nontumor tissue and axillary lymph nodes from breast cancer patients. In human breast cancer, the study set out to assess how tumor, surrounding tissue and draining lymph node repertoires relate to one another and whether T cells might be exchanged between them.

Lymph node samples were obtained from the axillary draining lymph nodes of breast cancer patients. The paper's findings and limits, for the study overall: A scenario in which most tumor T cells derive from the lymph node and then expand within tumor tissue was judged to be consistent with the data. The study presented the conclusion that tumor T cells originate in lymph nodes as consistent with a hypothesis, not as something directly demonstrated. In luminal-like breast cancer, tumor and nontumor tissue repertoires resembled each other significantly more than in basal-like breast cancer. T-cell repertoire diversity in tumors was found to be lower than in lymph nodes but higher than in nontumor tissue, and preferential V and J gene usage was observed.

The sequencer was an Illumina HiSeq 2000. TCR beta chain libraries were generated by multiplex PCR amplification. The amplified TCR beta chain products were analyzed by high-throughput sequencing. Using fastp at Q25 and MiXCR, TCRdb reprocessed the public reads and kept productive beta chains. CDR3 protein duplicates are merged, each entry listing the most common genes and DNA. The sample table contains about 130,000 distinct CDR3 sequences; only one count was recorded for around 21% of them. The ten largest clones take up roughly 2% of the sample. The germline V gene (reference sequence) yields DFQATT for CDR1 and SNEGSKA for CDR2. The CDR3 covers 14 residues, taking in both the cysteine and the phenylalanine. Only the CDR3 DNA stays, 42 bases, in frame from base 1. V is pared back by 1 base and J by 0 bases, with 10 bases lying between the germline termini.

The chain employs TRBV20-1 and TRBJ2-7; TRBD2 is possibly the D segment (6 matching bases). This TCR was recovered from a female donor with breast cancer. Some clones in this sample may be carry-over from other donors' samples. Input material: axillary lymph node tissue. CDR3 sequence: CSARGRGNSYEQYF. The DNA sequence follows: TGCAGTGCTAGAGGGCGGGGTAACTCCTACGAGCAGTACTTC.